The present TCR beta chain was sequenced within a study of regulatory T cells in long-lasting Graves disease. This clonotype appeared many times. With 3 bases removed from V and 6 bases from J, the gap between germline ends came to 11 bases. This CDR3 has 13 amino acids. Construction of the TCR beta libraries employed iRepertoire HTBI primers in conjunction with Arm-PCR of CDR3 regions. From the multiplex PCR reads, TCRdb called clonotypes with MiXCR, one entry per CDR3 protein. The table shows 400,000 to 500,000 distinct CDR3 sequences, with approximately 22% occurring only once. Time point noted: persistent/refractory GD, antithyroid drugs over 5 years with positive TRAb. PBMC RNA served as the TCR library source.

This sequence was found in a female donor with Graves disease. The chain uses TRBV12-3 or TRBV12-4 and TRBJ1-2, with TRBD1 as a possible D gene (5 bases). The sample was peripheral blood mononuclear cells (PBMCs), taken when the disease was refractory, from a patient treated with antithyroid drugs. The CDR3, as DNA: TGTGCCAGCAGTTTGTTACAGGAAGATGGCTACACCTTC. Residues: CASSLLQEDGYTF.